This record covers a single T cell receptor (beta chain). Which antigen it targets is not known. No qualities accompany the bases; no much larger clone lies one base away. The data originate from a study of OX40 agonist ivuxolimab in advanced cancers. Looking at the study overall: Ivuxolimab was an agonistic, fully human IgG2 monoclonal antibody directed against OX40 (CD134), a costimulatory receptor. Intravenous ivuxolimab was administered to patients every 2 weeks at six dose levels: 0.01, 0.1, 0.3, 1.5, 3 and 10 mg/kg. Among the approximately 50 dose-escalation patients, around 19 had hepatocellular carcinoma, 15 or so melanoma, 9 renal cell carcinoma and 9 head and neck cancer. In the dose-escalation cohort, 70% to 90% of patients were male, and the mean age was 60 years with a range of roughly 23 to 79. Prior anti-PD-1, anti-PD-L1 or anti-CTLA-4 therapy was permitted, and checkpoint inhibitors had been received by less than 45% of dose-escalation patients. Partial responses occurred in three dose-escalation patients: two with cutaneous melanoma and one with hepatocellular carcinoma. Peripheral TCRbeta sequencing was intended to test whether TCR sequence diversity was altered and clonal T-cell expansion was caused by ivuxolimab. The paper describes the monotherapy dose-escalation part (N of about 52 patients) of the phase I trial of ivuxolimab.

To sequence the TCRbeta CDR3 region, genomic DNA was isolated from the sorted cells. TCRbeta CDR3 regions were sequenced using the immunoSEQ Assay. TCRdb's version of the immuneACCESS table is confined to in-frame rearrangements and falls short of the full clone set. An unresolved V gene accounts for under half of the shortfall where checked; the remainder is of unknown origin. For this sample there are some 48,000 clones; about 93% appear just once. The top ten hold more than 6.5% of the sample. Patients with autoimmune disease history or receiving systemic immunosuppression were excluded from the trial. Peripheral blood for TCR sequencing was drawn from every dose cohort at baseline, at cycle 4 day 1 and at cycle 7 day 1. Samples came from an open-label, multicenter, first-in-human phase I dose-escalation trial of ivuxolimab. Adults with locally advanced or metastatic head and neck squamous cell, hepatocellular, melanoma or renal cell carcinoma were enrolled in the trial. CD4+ and CD8+ T cells were sorted separately from peripheral blood before TCR sequencing.

From the germline V gene, CDR1 is SGHDT and CDR2 is YYEEEE. Taken from cysteine to phenylalanine, the CDR3 has 15 residues. The kept DNA is CDR3 alone, 45 bases in frame from the first base. V was cut back by 3 bases and J by 0 bases, leaving a gap of 11 bases between them. Overall results and qualifications from the work: Low levels of normalized T-cell clonal expansion were also seen in some patients who did not respond. The antigen specificity of the peripheral T cells that underwent clonal expansion was not determined. After ivuxolimab, more expanded clones were found on average in CD8+ T cells than in CD4+ T cells. Partial responders in the 0.1-3.0 mg/kg groups had among the lowest normalized peripheral clonal expansion, especially among CD8+ T cells. At doses of 0.1 to 3.0 mg/kg, clonal expansion of both CD4+ and CD8+ T cells in blood was seen between baseline and week 6.

Sequenced material: CD4+ or CD8+ T cells sorted from blood, taken in a trial of the OX40 agonist ivuxolimab. This chain joins TRBV5-6 to TRBJ2-3, with TRBD1 tentatively as D gene (6 bases match). The source of this sequence is an adult with an advanced solid tumor such as melanoma, head and neck, liver or kidney cancer. The CDR3 is CASSWGRRSTDTQYF. The nucleotide sequence reads TGTGCCAGCAGCTGGGGGCGGAGAAGCACAGATACGCAGTATTTT.